A selection of T cell receptor beta chains follows, all from one sample in a study of blood T cell repertoires in COVID-19. Produced via immunoSEQ multiplex PCR; TCRdb's table is partial and in-frame only. This table has around 280,000 clones, 90% appearing once. The material sequenced was PBMCs or T cells enriched from blood (not recorded which). The receptor source for this set is a woman younger than 35 with acute COVID-19. The CDR3 runs from the conserved cysteine through the conserved F or W. Each record gives: V gene, D gene, J gene, clone size, CDR3 protein, CDR3 DNA. A D gene is named only where the DNA matches it firmly. A row's size may be missing; if present it is once, few, many or a size class.

TRBV4-1	NA	TRBJ2-5	NA	CASSQAPRRAKETQYF	TGCGCCAGCAGCCAAGCACCTCGTAGAGCTAAAGAGACCCAGTACTTC
TRBV6-2/TRBV6-3	TRBD2	TRBJ2-1	NA	CASSLGLTSGSDNEQFF	TGTGCCAGCAGTCTCGGATTGACTAGCGGGAGTGACAATGAGCAGTTCTTC
TRBV24-1	TRBD1	TRBJ2-7	NA	CATSDFGTEQYF	TGTGCCACCAGTGATTTTGGGACAGAGCAATACTTC
TRBV5-6	NA	TRBJ1-2	once	CASSFPNYGYTF	TGTGCCAGCAGCTTCCCGAACTATGGCTACACCTTC
TRBV6-5	NA	TRBJ1-1	NA	CATTAGYRNTEAFF	TGTGCCACCACCGCCGGATACAGGAACACTGAAGCTTTCTTT
TRBV3-1/TRBV3-2	TRBD2	TRBJ2-7	NA	CASSRLADNYEQYF	TGTGCCAGCAGCCGACTAGCGGACAACTACGAGCAGTACTTC
TRBV27	NA	TRBJ2-3	few	CASSQRSGQDTQYF	TGTGCCAGCTCGCAGCGTAGCGGCCAGGATACGCAGTATTTT
TRBV9	TRBD1	TRBJ2-3	NA	CASSVSPGTGGRGTDTQYF	TGTGCCAGCAGCGTCTCCCCCGGGACAGGGGGCCGGGGCACAGATACGCAGTATTTT
TRBV29-1	TRBD2	TRBJ2-3	NA	CSVEQGSSGADTQYF	TGCAGCGTTGAACAGGGGTCTAGCGGGGCGGATACGCAGTATTTT
TRBV19	NA	TRBJ1-1	NA	CASTAGTEAFF	TGTGCCAGTACCGCCGGGACTGAAGCTTTCTTT
TRBV6-2/TRBV6-3	NA	TRBJ2-7	few	CASSYSTTASYEQYF	TGTGCCAGCAGTTACTCCACGACAGCCTCCTACGAGCAGTACTTC
TRBV7-6	TRBD2	TRBJ2-5	NA	CASSRSSGSIQETQYF	TGTGCCAGCAGTCGTTCTAGCGGGAGCATCCAAGAGACCCAGTACTTC
TRBV19	NA	TRBJ1-4	NA	CASPPGQPNEKLFF	TGTGCCAGCCCTCCTGGACAGCCGAATGAAAAACTGTTTTTT
TRBV5-5	NA	TRBJ2-7	many	CASSQQGAYEQYF	TGTGCCAGCAGCCAACAGGGAGCCTACGAGCAGTACTTC
TRBV12-3/TRBV12-4	TRBD2	TRBJ2-1	once	CASRPAGVEQFF	TGTGCCAGCAGGCCAGCGGGAGTTGAGCAGTTCTTC
TRBV19	TRBD1	TRBJ2-7	once	CASRPGTGSSYEQYF	TGTGCCAGTAGGCCCGGGACAGGGAGCTCCTACGAGCAGTACTTC